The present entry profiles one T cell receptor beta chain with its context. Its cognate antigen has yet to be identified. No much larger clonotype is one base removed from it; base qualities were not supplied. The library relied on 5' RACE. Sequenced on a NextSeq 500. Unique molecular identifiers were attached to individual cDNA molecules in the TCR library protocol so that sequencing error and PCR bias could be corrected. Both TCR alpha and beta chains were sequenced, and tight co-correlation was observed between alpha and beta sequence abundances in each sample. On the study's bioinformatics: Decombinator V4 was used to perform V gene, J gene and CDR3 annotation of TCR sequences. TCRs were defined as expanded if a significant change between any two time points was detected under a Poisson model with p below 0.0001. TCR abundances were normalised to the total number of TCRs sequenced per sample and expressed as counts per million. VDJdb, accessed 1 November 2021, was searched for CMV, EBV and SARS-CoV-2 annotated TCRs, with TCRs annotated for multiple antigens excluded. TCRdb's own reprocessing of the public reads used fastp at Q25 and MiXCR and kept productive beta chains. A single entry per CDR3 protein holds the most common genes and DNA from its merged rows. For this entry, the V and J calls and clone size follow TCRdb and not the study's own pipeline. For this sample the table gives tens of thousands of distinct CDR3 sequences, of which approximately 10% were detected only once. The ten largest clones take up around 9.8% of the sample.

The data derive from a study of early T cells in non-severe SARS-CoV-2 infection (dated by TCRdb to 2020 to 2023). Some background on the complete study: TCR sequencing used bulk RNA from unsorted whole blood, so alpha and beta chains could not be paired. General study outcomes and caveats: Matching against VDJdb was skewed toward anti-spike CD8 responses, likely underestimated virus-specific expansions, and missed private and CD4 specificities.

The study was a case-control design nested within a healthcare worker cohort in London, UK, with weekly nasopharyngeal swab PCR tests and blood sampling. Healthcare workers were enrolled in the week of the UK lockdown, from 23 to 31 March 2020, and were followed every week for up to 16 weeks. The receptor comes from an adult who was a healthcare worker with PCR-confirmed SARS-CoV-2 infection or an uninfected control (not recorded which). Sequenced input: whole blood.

In nucleotide form, the sequence is TGCGCCAGCAGCTTAGCTTTGGGGAACACCGGGGAGCTGTTTTTT. Translated, it gives CASSLALGNTGELFF. The V and J genes are TRBV5-1 and TRBJ2-2, with no reliable assignment of the D segment. CDR1 and CDR2 (SGHRS, YFSETQ) derive from the germline V gene. Trimming costs V 2 bases and J 1 base, and their ends lie 9 bases apart. Counted from cysteine to phenylalanine, this CDR3 has 15 amino acids. CDR3 DNA only is kept here, 45 bases in frame from base 1.